The subject of this entry is one T cell receptor beta chain. The target antigen is unknown. Here immunoSEQ multiplex PCR was the method, and the copy in TCRdb shows in-frame clones only, minus some. The table has 1,500 to 2,000 clones, 77% seen once. The data stem from a study of STAT5B mutations in CD4+ large granular lymphocyte leukemia. Looking at the study overall: Anti-CD4 microbead selection came after CD8+ cell depletion in cryopreserved samples.

General study findings and limits: The CD4+ versus CD8+ T-LGLL clonality difference may reflect limited sample size.

This clonotype originated in a woman in her seventies with CD4+ T-cell large granular lymphocyte leukemia. Sequenced: PBMCs.

The CDR3 bases are TGCGCCAGCAGCTTGGATGACACCGACGGGCCCCAGCATTTT. Protein product: CASSLDDTDGPQHF. V and J are TRBV5-1 and TRBJ1-5; the D is unclear. Germline V CDR1 and CDR2: SGHRS, YFSETQ. The CDR3 length is 14 residues. Trimming removed 0 bases from V and 9 bases from J, with 13 bases in between. Based on the CDR3 plus reference TRBV5-1 and TRBJ1-5, the full variable domain is KAGVTQTPRYLIKTRGQQVTLSCSPISGHRSVSWYQQTPGQGLQFLFEYFSETQRNKGNFPGRFSGRQFSNSRSEMNVSTLELGDSALYLCASSLDDTDGPQHFGDGTRLSIL.